The sequence of this TCR beta chain was determined in a study of early T cells in non-severe SARS-CoV-2 infection. cDNA molecules, individually, were tagged with unique molecular identifiers. Via MiXCR, TCRdb re-called the 5' RACE reads, giving one row per CDR3 protein. The table has 15,000 to 20,000 distinct CDR3 sequences, about 5.5% seen once. Ten or more counts support this clonotype. The V end lost 6 bases, the J end lost 1 base, and 18 bases lay between the germline ends. This CDR3 spans 16 amino acids. CDR1 MNHEY and CDR2 SMNVEV come from the germline V gene (reference sequence). The sample consisted of whole blood. The origin of this receptor is an adult who was a healthcare worker with PCR-confirmed SARS-CoV-2 infection or an uninfected control (not recorded which). The J gene is TRBJ1-1, the V gene TRBV27; TRBD1 is a possible D gene (6 bases). The CDR3: CASRHNGGHPNTEAFF. In DNA form, the CDR3 reads TGTGCCAGCAGGCACAATGGGGGACACCCGAACACTGAAGCTTTCTTT.